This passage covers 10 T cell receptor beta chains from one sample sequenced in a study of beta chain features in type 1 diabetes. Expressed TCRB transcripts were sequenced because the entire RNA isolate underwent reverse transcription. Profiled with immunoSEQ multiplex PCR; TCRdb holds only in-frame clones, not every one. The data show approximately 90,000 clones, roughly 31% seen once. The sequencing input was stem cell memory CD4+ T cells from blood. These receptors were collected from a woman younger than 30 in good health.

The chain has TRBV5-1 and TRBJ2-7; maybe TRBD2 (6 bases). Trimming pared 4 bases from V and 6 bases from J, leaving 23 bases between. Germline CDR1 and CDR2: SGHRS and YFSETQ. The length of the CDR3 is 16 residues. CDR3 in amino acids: CASSLHGRGPTPEQYF. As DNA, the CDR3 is TGCGCCAGCAGCCTCCACGGGAGAGGGCCTACGCCCGAGCAGTACTTC.

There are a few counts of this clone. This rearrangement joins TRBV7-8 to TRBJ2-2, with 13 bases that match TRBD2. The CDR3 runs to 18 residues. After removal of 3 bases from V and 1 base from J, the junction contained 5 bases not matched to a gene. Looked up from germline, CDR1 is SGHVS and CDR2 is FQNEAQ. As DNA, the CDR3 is TGTGCCAGCAGCTTGAGGACTAGCGGGGGCGAGAACACCGGGGAGCTGTTTTTT. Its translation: CASSLRTSGGENTGELFF.

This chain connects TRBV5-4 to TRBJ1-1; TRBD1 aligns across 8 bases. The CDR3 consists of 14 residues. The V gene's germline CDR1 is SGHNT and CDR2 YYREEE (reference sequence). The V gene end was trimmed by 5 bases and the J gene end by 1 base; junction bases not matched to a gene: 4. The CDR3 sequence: CASRHTGGNTEAFF. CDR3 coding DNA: TGTGCCAGCAGACATACAGGGGGGAACACTGAAGCTTTCTTT.

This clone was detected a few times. CDR3 DNA sequence: TGCGCCAGCAGCCCGCAGGGACAGGCGGCCTACAATGAGCAGTTCTTC. Protein: CASSPQGQAAYNEQFF. The chain employs TRBV5-1 and TRBJ2-1; 8 nucleotides agree with TRBD1. Trimming at V came to 4 bases and at J to 2 bases, leaving 8 bases not matched to a gene. CDR1 is SGHRS, CDR2 YFSETQ, per germline. The CDR3 sequence is 16 residues long.

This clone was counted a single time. CDR3 sequence: CASSLDGRGNTDTQYF. The CDR3 DNA follows: TGTGCCAGCAGCTTAGACGGGAGGGGGAACACAGATACGCAGTATTTT. This rearrangement joins TRBV11-2 to TRBJ2-3; 8 bases align to TRBD2. The V gene's germline CDR1 is SGHAT and CDR2 FQNNGV. The V segment lost 0 bases and the J segment 2 bases; nucleotides outside the gene matches: 4. The CDR3 length is 16 residues.

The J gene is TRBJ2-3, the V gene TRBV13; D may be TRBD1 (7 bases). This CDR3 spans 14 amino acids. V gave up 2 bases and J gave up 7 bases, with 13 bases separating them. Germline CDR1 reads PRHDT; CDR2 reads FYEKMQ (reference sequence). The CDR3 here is CASSLKGAGNTQYF. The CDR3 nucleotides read TGTGCCAGCAGCTTAAAGGGGGCGGGAAATACGCAGTATTTT. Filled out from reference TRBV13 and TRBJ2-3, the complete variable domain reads AAGVIQSPRHLIKEKRETATLKCYPIPRHDTVYWYQQGPGQDPQFLISFYEKMQSDKGSIPDRFSAQQFSDYHSELNMSSLELGDSALYFCASSLKGAGNTQYFGPGTRLTVL.

The DNA of the CDR3 is TGTGCCAGCAGTTTCCGGCTAGCTGCTTCCTACGAGCAGTACTTC. Protein: CASSFRLAASYEQYF. The V call is TRBV27, the J call TRBJ2-7; D perhaps matches TRBD2 (5 bases). V was pared by 3 bases and J by 1 base, with 13 bases between. The CDR3 has 15 residues. The germline V gene has CDR1 MNHEY and CDR2 SMNVEV (reference sequence).

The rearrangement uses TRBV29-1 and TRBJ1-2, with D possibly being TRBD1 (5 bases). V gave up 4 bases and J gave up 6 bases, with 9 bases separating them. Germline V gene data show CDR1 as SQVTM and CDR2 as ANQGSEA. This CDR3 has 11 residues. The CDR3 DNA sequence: TGCAGCGTTGCGGTGGGGCATGGCTACACCTTC. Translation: CSVAVGHGYTF.

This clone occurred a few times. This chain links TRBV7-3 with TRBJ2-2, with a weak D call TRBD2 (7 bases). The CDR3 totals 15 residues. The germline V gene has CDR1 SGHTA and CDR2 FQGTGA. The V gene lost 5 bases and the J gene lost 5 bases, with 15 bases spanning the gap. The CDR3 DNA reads TGTGCCAGCAGCCTTTCCGGGGGGCTGACCGGGGAGCTGTTTTTT. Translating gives CASSLSGGLTGELFF.

The CDR3 sequence is CASSVTSGKDEQFF. As DNA, the CDR3 is TGTGCCAGCAGCGTAACTAGCGGGAAGGATGAGCAGTTCTTC. The chain is built from TRBV9 and TRBJ2-1, with 10 positions matching TRBD2. V dropped 1 base and J dropped 8; count of bases not matched to a gene: 3. Germline V CDR1 and CDR2: SGDLS, YYNGEE. This CDR3 region has 14 residues.